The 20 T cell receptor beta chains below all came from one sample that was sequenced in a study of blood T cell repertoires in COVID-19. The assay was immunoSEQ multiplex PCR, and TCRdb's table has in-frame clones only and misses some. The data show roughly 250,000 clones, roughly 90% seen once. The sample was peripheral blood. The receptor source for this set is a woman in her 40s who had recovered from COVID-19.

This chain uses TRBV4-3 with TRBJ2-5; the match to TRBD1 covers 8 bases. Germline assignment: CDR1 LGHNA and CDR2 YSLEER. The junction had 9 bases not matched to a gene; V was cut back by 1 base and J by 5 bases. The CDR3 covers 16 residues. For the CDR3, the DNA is TGCGCCAGCAGCCAAGCCCTCCCAGGGACAGGCGAGACCCAGTACTTC. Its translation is CASSQALPGTGETQYF.

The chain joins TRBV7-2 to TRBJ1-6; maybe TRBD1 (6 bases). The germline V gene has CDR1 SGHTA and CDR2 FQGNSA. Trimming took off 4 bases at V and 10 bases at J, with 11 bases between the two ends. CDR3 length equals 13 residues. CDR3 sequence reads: CASSWGRLSPLHF. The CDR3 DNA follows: TGTGCCAGCAGCTGGGGGCGCCTGTCACCCCTCCACTTT.

The CDR3 reads CASRPPSGSYEQYF. The CDR3 DNA follows: TGTGCCAGCAGGCCGCCTAGCGGGAGTTACGAGCAGTACTTC. V gene TRBV7-2 combines with J gene TRBJ2-7; 10 bases are a match to TRBD2. CDR1 and CDR2 from the germline V gene are SGHTA and FQGNSA. V gave up 6 bases and J gave up 4 bases; unmatched junction bases: 6. The CDR3 extends over 14 amino acids. Full variable domain (missing parts from reference TRBV7-2 and TRBJ2-7): GAGVSQSPSNKVTEKGKDVELRCDPISGHTALYWYRQSLGQGLEFLIYFQGNSAPDKSGLPSDRFSAERTGGSVSTLTIQRTQQEDSAVYLCASRPPSGSYEQYFGPGTRLTVT.

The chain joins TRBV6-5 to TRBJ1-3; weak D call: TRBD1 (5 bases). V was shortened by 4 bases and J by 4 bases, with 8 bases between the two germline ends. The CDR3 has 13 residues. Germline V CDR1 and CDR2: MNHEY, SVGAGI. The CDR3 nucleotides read TGTGCCAGCAGTTCCCGACAGGGAAACACCATATATTTT. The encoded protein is CASSSRQGNTIYF.

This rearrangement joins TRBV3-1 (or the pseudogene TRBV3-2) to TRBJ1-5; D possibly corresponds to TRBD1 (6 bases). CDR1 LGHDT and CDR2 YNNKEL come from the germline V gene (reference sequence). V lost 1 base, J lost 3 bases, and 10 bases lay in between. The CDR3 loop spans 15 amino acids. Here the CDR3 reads CASSQGGGFNQPQHF. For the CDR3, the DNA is TGTGCCAGCAGCCAAGGTGGGGGCTTCAATCAGCCCCAGCATTTT.

In DNA, the CDR3 is TGTGCCAGCAGTCCATCACAGGGGCCACTTCCCCAAGAGCAGTACTTC. Protein: CASSPSQGPLPQEQYF. This sequence joins TRBV27 and TRBJ2-7, with 7 bases aligning to TRBD1. Trimming removed 5 bases from V and 7 bases from J; junction bases left unmatched: 17. The CDR3 is 16 amino acids. Germline values: CDR1 MNHEY, CDR2 SMNVEV (reference sequence).

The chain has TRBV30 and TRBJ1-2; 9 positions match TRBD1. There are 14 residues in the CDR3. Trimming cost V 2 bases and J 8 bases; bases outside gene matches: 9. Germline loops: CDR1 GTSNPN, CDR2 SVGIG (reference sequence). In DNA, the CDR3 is TGTGCCTGGAGTCACGGGGACAGGGATGAGGGCTACACCTTC. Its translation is CAWSHGDRDEGYTF.

CDR3 region: CASSRAGTSGRVAETQYF. The CDR3 nucleotides are TGTGCCAGCTCACGTGCCGGGACTAGCGGGAGAGTAGCAGAGACCCAGTACTTC. This chain joins TRBV18 and TRBJ2-5; the match to TRBD2 covers 14 bases. With V trimmed by 4 bases and J by 4 bases, 11 bases remained unmatched. Germline loops: CDR1 KGHSH, CDR2 LQKENI. The CDR3 is 18 amino acids.

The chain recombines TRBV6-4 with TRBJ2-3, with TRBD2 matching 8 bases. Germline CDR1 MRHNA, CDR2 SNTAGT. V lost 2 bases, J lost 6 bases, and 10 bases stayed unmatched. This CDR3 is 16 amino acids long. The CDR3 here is CASSDAAERGTDTQYF. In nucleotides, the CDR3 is TGTGCCAGCAGTGACGCGGCCGAGCGGGGGACCGATACGCAGTATTTT.

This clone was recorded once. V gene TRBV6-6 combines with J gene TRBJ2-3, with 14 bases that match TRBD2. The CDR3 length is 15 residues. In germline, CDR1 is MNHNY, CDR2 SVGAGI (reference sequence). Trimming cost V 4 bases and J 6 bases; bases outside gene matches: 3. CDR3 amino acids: CASSFRLAGGDTQYF. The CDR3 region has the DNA TGTGCCAGCAGTTTTCGACTAGCGGGGGGGGATACGCAGTATTTT.

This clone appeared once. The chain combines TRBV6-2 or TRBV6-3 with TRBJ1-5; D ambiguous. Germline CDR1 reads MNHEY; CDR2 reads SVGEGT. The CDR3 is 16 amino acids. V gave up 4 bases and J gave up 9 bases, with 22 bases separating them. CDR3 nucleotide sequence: TGTGCCAGCAGTTCACCATCATCGGGGAAAAGACTGCCCCAGCATTTT. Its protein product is CASSSPSSGKRLPQHF.

The CDR3 loop reads CASSYSGSWRSSYEQYF. CDR3 bases: TGTGCCAGCAGTTACTCGGGTAGCTGGAGGAGCTCCTACGAGCAGTACTTC. This chain connects TRBV6-2 or TRBV6-3 to TRBJ2-7; a weak D match, TRBD2 (5 bases). Deletions cut 0 bases from V and 0 bases from J, with 15 bases between. Germline V lookup: CDR1 MNHEY, CDR2 SVGEGT. The CDR3 consists of 17 residues.

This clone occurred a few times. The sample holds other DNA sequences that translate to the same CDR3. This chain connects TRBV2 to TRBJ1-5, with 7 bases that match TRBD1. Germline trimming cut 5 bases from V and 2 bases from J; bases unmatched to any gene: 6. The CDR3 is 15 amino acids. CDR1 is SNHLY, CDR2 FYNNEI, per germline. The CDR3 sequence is CASSLQGSGNQPQHF. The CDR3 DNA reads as TGTGCCAGCAGTTTACAGGGGAGCGGCAATCAGCCCCAGCATTTT.

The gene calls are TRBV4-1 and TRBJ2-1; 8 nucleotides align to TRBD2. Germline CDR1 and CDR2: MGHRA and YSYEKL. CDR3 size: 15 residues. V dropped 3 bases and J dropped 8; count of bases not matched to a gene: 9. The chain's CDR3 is CASSHLLAVGYEQFF. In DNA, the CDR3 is TGCGCCAGCAGCCACTTACTAGCGGTTGGATATGAGCAGTTCTTC.

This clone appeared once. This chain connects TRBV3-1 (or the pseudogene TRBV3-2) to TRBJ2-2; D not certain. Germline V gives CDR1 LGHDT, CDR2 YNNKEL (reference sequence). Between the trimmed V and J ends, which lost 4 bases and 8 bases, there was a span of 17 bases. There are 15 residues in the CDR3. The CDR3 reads CASSPSARPFGELFF. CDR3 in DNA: TGTGCCAGCAGCCCCTCGGCCAGGCCATTTGGGGAGCTGTTTTTT.

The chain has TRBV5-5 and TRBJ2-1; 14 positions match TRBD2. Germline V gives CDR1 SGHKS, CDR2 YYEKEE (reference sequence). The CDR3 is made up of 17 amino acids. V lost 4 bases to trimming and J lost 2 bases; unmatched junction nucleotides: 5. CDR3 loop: CASSRTSGGPTYNEQFF. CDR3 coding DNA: TGTGCCAGCAGCCGGACTAGCGGGGGGCCTACCTACAATGAGCAGTTCTTC.

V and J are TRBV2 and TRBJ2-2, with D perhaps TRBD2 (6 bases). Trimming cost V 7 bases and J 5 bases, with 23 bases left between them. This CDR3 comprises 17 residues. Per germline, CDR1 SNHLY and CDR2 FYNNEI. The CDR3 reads CASKMDGGRAGTGELFF. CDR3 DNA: TGTGCCAGCAAAATGGACGGGGGACGGGCAGGGACCGGGGAGCTGTTTTTT.

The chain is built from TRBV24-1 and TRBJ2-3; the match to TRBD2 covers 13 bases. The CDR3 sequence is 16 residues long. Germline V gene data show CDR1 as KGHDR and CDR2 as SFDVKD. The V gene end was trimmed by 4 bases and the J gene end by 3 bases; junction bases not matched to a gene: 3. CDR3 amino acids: CATSDRTSGSTDTQYF. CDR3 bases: TGTGCCACCAGTGACCGGACTAGCGGGAGTACAGATACGCAGTATTTT.

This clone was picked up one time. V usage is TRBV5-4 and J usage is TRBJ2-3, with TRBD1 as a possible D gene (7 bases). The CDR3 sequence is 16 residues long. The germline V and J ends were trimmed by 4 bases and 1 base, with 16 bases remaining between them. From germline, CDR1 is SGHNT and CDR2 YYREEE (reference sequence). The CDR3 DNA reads TGTGCCAGCAGCCCCCAGGGGGGTTCGGGCACAGATACGCAGTATTTT. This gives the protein CASSPQGGSGTDTQYF.

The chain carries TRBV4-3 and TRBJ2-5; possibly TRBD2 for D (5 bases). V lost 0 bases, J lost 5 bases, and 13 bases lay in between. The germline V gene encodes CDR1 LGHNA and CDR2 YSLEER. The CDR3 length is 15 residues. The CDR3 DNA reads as TGCGCCAGCAGCCAAGATCTCGGGGATCCGGAGACCCAGTACTTC. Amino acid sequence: CASSQDLGDPETQYF.